This TCR beta chain was profiled in a study of blood T cells in healthy people across ages. Study as a whole: The template switching approach captured approximately one barcoded beta molecule for every two T cells. Study-wide findings and caveats: Naive CD4+ cells and diversity were both higher in long-lived donors than in aged donors.

In the case of this clonotype: What it binds is not known.

Every sample gave at least 5 micrograms of total RNA when it was extracted. It was with a sample-barcoded 5' primer and a J-beta primer mix that a second PCR of about 6 to 12 cycles was run. Tags on each cDNA molecule came from a template-switch adaptor with 12 random nucleotides. MiXCR, applied by TCRdb to the 5' RACE reads, yields one record per CDR3 protein. The table records about 1.6 million distinct CDR3 sequences, roughly 30% of them present only once. Germline CDR1 reads MNHEY; CDR2 reads SVGEGT. This CDR3 is built from 15 residues. Trimming at V came to 6 bases and at J to 1 base, leaving 6 bases not matched to a gene.

This clonotype originated in a woman younger than 45 in good health. Sequencing was carried out using blood. The rearrangement joins TRBV6-2 or TRBV6-3 to TRBJ1-2; TRBD1 agrees at 9 bases. The CDR3 DNA reads TGTGCCAGCAGAAGGGACAGGGACGGTAACTATGGCTACACCTTC. It is translated as CASRRDRDGNYGYTF.